Each of the 3 T cell receptor beta chains below was sequenced from the same sample in a study of cytomegalovirus exposure and HLA in healthy donors (dated by TCRdb to the late 2010s). Library construction relied on the immunoSEQ multiplex PCR assay. For the multiplex PCR, a mixture combining 60 forward primers for TCR Vbeta segments and 13 reverse primers for TCR Jbeta segments was used. TCRdb took this table from immuneACCESS and kept in-frame rearrangements with V and J called. Such tables lack part of the clones; where checked against another copy, unresolved V genes explain under half of the gap, and the rest is unexplained. The sample includes 90,000 to 120,000 clones, with around 80% observed a single time. Jointly, the top ten make up 4.1% of the sample. Sequencing used PBMCs. These receptors were obtained from a female donor in good health and CMV-seropositive.

J is TRBJ2-3 and V is TRBV12-5, with TRBD1 as a possible D gene (5 bases). The germline V and J ends were trimmed by 5 bases and 6 bases, with 18 bases remaining between them. Germline CDR1 and CDR2: LGHNT and FRNRAP. This CDR3 has 15 amino acids. Written as DNA, the CDR3 is TGTGCTAGTGGTCCAGGGCGGAACCTGCCGGATACGCAGTATTTT. It yields the protein CASGPGRNLPDTQYF.

The chain joins TRBV7-6 to TRBJ2-6, with D possibly matching TRBD2 (6 bases). The CDR3 covers 18 residues. With 5 bases removed from V and 3 bases from J, the gap between germline ends came to 20 bases. CDR1 is SGHVS and CDR2 is FNYEAQ in the germline V gene. Here the CDR3 reads CASSTYGGVSYGANVLTF. As DNA, the CDR3 is TGTGCCAGCAGCACATACGGCGGGGTTTCATATGGGGCCAACGTCCTGACTTTC.

This clone has more than one count but fewer than ten. The chain links TRBV6-4 to TRBJ2-3; the match to TRBD1 covers 7 bases. Germline V gene data show CDR1 as MRHNA and CDR2 as SNTAGT. J was trimmed by 0 bases and V by 3 bases; bases with no gene match: 0. This CDR3 is built from 14 residues. CDR3: CASSEGQSTDTQYF. The CDR3 nucleotides are TGTGCCAGCAGTGAGGGACAGAGCACAGATACGCAGTATTTT.